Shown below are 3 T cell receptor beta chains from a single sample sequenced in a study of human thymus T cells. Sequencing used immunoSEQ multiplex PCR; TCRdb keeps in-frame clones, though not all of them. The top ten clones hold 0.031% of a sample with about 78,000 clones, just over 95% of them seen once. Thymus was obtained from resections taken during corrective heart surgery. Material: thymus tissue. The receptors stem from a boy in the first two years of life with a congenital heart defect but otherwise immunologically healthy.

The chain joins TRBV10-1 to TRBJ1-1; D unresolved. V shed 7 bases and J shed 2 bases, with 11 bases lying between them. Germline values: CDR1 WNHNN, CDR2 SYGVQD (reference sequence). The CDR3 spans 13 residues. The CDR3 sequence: CASKFGINTEAFF. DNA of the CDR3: TGCGCCAGCAAGTTCGGTATCAACACTGAAGCTTTCTTT.

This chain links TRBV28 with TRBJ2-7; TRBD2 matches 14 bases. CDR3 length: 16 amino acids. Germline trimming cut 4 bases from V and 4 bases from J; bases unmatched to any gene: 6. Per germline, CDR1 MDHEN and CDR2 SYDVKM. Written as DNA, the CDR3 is TGTGCCAGCAGTTCGGGACTAGCGGGAGAGGGGTACGAGCAGTACTTC. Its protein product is CASSSGLAGEGYEQYF.

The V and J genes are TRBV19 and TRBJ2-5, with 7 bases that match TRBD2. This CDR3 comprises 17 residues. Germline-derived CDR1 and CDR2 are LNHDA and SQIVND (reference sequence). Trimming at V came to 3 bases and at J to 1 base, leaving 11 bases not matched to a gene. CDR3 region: CASSMGGLGEAQETQYF. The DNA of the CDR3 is TGTGCCAGTAGTATGGGGGGGTTGGGAGAGGCCCAAGAGACCCAGTACTTC.